The clone carrying this T cell receptor (beta chain) turned up a few times. Both 60 Vbeta primers and 13 Jbeta primers went into the PCR. Repertoires were generated with immunoSEQ multiplex PCR, while TCRdb's copy carries only in-frame clones and drops some. The table includes tens of thousands of clones, 75% to 80% detected once. This sample stems from a study of cytomegalovirus exposure and HLA in healthy donors. V was clipped by 5 bases and J by 5 bases, with 10 bases between them. CDR3 length equals 13 residues. Germline values: CDR1 SNHLY, CDR2 FYNNEI. The sample consisted of PBMCs. The sequence was collected from a man aged 18 to 29 in good health and CMV-seropositive. The chain couples TRBV2 to TRBJ2-1, with D tentatively TRBD2 (5 bases). CDR3 in amino acids: CASSRQEDNEQFF. CDR3 sequence (DNA): TGTGCCAGCAGTAGGCAGGAGGACAATGAGCAGTTCTTC.